The 24 T cell receptor beta chains in this list originate from one sample, sequenced in a study of identical twins. Each CDR3 protein gets one entry after TCRdb re-called the 5' RACE reads with MiXCR. The data show 350,000 to 600,000 distinct CDR3 sequences, 11% to 15% seen once. This sample was also put to use in a study of yellow fever vaccine responses in identical twins.

Sequencing was performed on CD4+ T cells sorted from blood. The receptors here all came from a woman under 30 in good health.

This clonotype was recorded a few times. V is TRBV3-1 and J is TRBJ2-7; tentative D call: TRBD1 (6 bases). Germline V CDR1 and CDR2: LGHDT, YNNKEL (reference sequence). Trimming left V 3 bases short and J 1 base short, with 10 bases between. The CDR3 is 14 amino acids. CDR3 loop: CASSQAGQSYEQYF. In DNA, the CDR3 is TGTGCCAGCAGCCAGGCAGGACAGTCCTACGAGCAGTACTTC.

The chain combines TRBV2 with TRBJ2-2; TRBD1 might be the D (7 bases). The germline CDR1 and CDR2 sequences are SNHLY and FYNNEI. The CDR3 totals 15 residues. V lost 4 bases and J 7 bases, leaving 16 bases between the germline ends. CDR3 DNA: TGTGCCAGCAGTGGGATTTACAGGGGAGGCGGGGAGCTGTTTTTT. This sequence encodes CASSGIYRGGGELFF.

The V gene is TRBV7-9, the J gene TRBJ2-2, with D uncertain. V shed 1 base and J shed 2 bases, with 11 bases lying between them. CDR1 and CDR2 (germline): SEHNR, FQNEAQ (reference sequence). The CDR3 has 16 amino acids. The CDR3: CASSLGLTANTGELFF. CDR3 DNA sequence: TGTGCCAGCAGCTTAGGTCTGACCGCCAACACCGGGGAGCTGTTTTTT. The whole variable domain, remainder taken from reference TRBV7-9 and TRBJ2-2, is DTGVSQNPRHKITKRGQNVTFRCDPISEHNRLYWYRQTLGQGPEFLTYFQNEAQLEKSRLLSDRFSAERPKGSFSTLEIQRTEQGDSAMYLCASSLGLTANTGELFFGEGSRLTVL.

This clonotype has only a few counts. V gene TRBV5-1 combines with J gene TRBJ2-7; 8 bases line up with TRBD2. This CDR3 spans 14 amino acids. The V and J ends lost 4 bases and 3 bases, in that order; junction bases with no gene match: 6. Germline assignment: CDR1 SGHRS and CDR2 YFSETQ. CDR3 amino acids: CASSVSGELYEQYF. In DNA form, the CDR3 reads TGCGCCAGCAGCGTTAGCGGGGAACTCTACGAGCAGTACTTC.

The rearrangement links TRBV7-2 to TRBJ1-2; 8 positions agree with TRBD1. Germline assignment: CDR1 SGHTA and CDR2 FQGNSA. V trimming: 0 bases; J trimming: 7 bases; junction bases outside the gene matches: 4. The CDR3 covers 14 residues. CDR3 residues: CASSLALTGAGYTF. CDR3 DNA: TGTGCCAGCAGCTTAGCCCTGACAGGGGCTGGCTACACCTTC.

This clonotype appeared a few times. The chain uses TRBV4-2 and TRBJ2-7; TRBD1 aligns across 9 bases. V shed 1 base, J shed 4 bases, and the junction held 11 bases outside the gene matches. The CDR3 has 17 residues. Germline V gene sequence: CDR1 LGHNA, CDR2 YNFKEQ. This chain's CDR3 is CASSQGPWGTGQYEQYF. The CDR3 DNA is TGTGCCAGCAGCCAAGGCCCATGGGGGACAGGGCAGTACGAGCAGTACTTC.

This clonotype was seen only a few times. This chain joins TRBV7-9 and TRBJ2-2; TRBD1 aligns across 7 bases. In germline, CDR1 is SEHNR, CDR2 FQNEAQ (reference sequence). The V segment lost 5 bases and the J segment 5 bases; nucleotides outside the gene matches: 8. This CDR3 contains 15 residues. The chain's CDR3 is CASSPGQFGTGELFF. The CDR3 bases are TGTGCCAGCAGCCCGGGACAGTTCGGGACCGGGGAGCTGTTTTTT. The full variable domain, with the rest looked up from reference TRBV7-9 and TRBJ2-2, is DTGVSQNPRHKITKRGQNVTFRCDPISEHNRLYWYRQTLGQGPEFLTYFQNEAQLEKSRLLSDRFSAERPKGSFSTLEIQRTEQGDSAMYLCASSPGQFGTGELFFGEGSRLTVL.

This clonotype was found a few times. The chain employs TRBV10-3 and TRBJ2-1; D unresolved. Trimming took 1 base from V and 3 from J, leaving 4 bases between them. The CDR3 contains 13 residues. Germline V gene data show CDR1 as ENHRY and CDR2 as SYGVKD. As DNA, the CDR3 is TGTGCCATCAGTGAGTTGGGCTACAATGAGCAGTTCTTC. Translating gives CAISELGYNEQFF.

The chain couples TRBV20-1 to TRBJ1-1; weak D call: TRBD1 (5 bases). Germline CDR1 DFQATT, CDR2 SNEGSKA (reference sequence). The CDR3 totals 15 residues. V was pared by 0 bases and J by 2 bases, with 13 bases between. DNA of the CDR3: TGCAGTGCTAGAGATGGGGGACGGACTAACACTGAAGCTTTCTTT. Residues: CSARDGGRTNTEAFF.

This clonotype was counted between two and nine times. The chain recombines TRBV5-6 with TRBJ2-3; perhaps TRBD1 as D (6 bases). The germline CDR1 and CDR2 sequences are SGHDT and YYEEEE. V gave up 1 base and J gave up 6 bases, with 15 bases separating them. The CDR3 runs 15 residues. CDR3 loop: CASSLRGYRLDTQYF. CDR3 bases: TGTGCCAGCAGCTTGAGGGGGTACCGGCTGGATACGCAGTATTTT.

Ten or more counts support this clonotype. The chain has TRBV10-3 and TRBJ2-7, with D possibly being TRBD1 or TRBD2 (5 bases each). The CDR3 is made up of 17 amino acids. Looked up from germline, CDR1 is ENHRY and CDR2 is SYGVKD. The V end lost 8 bases, the J end lost 3 bases, and 26 bases lay between the germline ends. The CDR3 region has the DNA TGTGCCATCGGTAAGACCTGGACGGGGCCGGAGAGCTACGAGCAGTACTTC. As protein: CAIGKTWTGPESYEQYF.

Here the CDR3 reads CASSSRDRGIEQYF. Here the CDR3 DNA reads TGCGCCAGCAGCTCCCGGGACAGGGGGATCGAGCAGTACTTC. The J gene is TRBJ2-7, the V gene TRBV4-1; the match to TRBD1 covers 11 bases. CDR3 length: 14 residues. Per germline, CDR1 MGHRA and CDR2 YSYEKL. V shed 5 bases, J shed 6 bases, and the junction held 6 bases outside the gene matches.

Only a few counts were recorded for this clonotype. The V call is TRBV11-1, the J call TRBJ2-3; 12 nucleotides line up with TRBD1. Trimming cost V 5 bases and J 0 bases; bases outside gene matches: 9. The CDR3 runs 18 residues. Germline V gene lookup returns CDR1 SGHAT and CDR2 FQDESV (reference sequence). CDR3: CASSPIRDRGRSTDTQYF. DNA of the CDR3: TGTGCCAGCAGCCCCATCCGGGACAGGGGGCGAAGCACAGATACGCAGTATTTT.

The rearrangement joins TRBV11-3 to TRBJ2-5; the D is unclear. V gave up 4 bases and J gave up 0 bases, with 6 bases separating them. Germline CDR1 reads SGHNT; CDR2 reads YENEEA. The CDR3 spans 13 residues. The CDR3 nucleotides read TGTGCCAGCAGCTATAGGAACCAAGAGACCCAGTACTTC. This encodes CASSYRNQETQYF. Full variable domain (rest looked up from reference TRBV11-3 and TRBJ2-5): EAGVVQSPRYKIIEKKQPVAFWCNPISGHNTLYWYLQNLGQGPELLIRYENEEAVDDSQLPKDRFSAERLKGVDSTLKIQPAELGDSAVYLCASSYRNQETQYFGPGTRLLVL.

The chain links TRBV12-3 or TRBV12-4 to TRBJ2-5; no clear D gene. This CDR3 is built from 13 residues. CDR3 in DNA: TGTGACAGACCCCCGGTCCTCCAAGAGACCCAGTACTTC. This sequence encodes CDRPPVLQETQYF.

This clonotype has a count of ten or more. In DNA form, the CDR3 reads TGTGCCAGCAGCCCTAGATGGTCGGTGGATGGTAGCGGGGGGAGCTACAATGAGCAGTTCTTC. The encoded protein is CASSPRWSVDGSGGSYNEQFF. This chain connects TRBV11-1 to TRBJ2-1; 10 nucleotides align to TRBD2. Losses at the gene ends were 5 bases for V and 3 bases for J; bases not matched to a gene: 22. This CDR3 contains 21 residues. Per the germline V gene, CDR1 is SGHAT and CDR2 is FQDESV (reference sequence).

The V and J genes are TRBV11-3 and TRBJ2-1; 7 bases map to TRBD2. V was pared by 5 bases and J by 7 bases, with 11 bases of the junction left unmatched. Germline assignment: CDR1 SGHNT and CDR2 YENEEA. There are 15 residues in the CDR3. CDR3 sequence: CASSPSAGDHNEQFF. Here the CDR3 DNA reads TGTGCCAGCAGCCCTAGCGCGGGGGACCATAATGAGCAGTTCTTC.

Ten or more counts support this clonotype. This chain uses TRBV28 with TRBJ2-6; D ambiguous. This CDR3 region has 17 residues. V gave up 2 bases and J gave up 0 bases, with 11 bases separating them. CDR1 and CDR2 from the germline V gene are MDHEN and SYDVKM. CDR3 DNA sequence: TGTGCCAGCAGTTTAGACGGACGGAGCTCTGGGGCCAACGTCCTGACTTTC. Residues: CASSLDGRSSGANVLTF.

This clonotype occurred a few times. The gene calls are TRBV20-1 and TRBJ2-7, with 7 bases fitting TRBD1. The CDR3 loop spans 14 amino acids. Germline V gives CDR1 DFQATT, CDR2 SNEGSKA (reference sequence). V was clipped by 3 bases and J by 3 bases; unmatched bases: 8. CDR3 DNA sequence: TGCAGTGCTAGCCAGACAGGGACGGGCTACGAGCAGTACTTC. It translates to CSASQTGTGYEQYF.

In this sample, this clonotype turned up a few times. This chain uses TRBV7-9 with TRBJ2-4; D ambiguous. V lost 1 base, J lost 0 bases, and 7 bases lay in between. Germline-derived CDR1 and CDR2 are SEHNR and FQNEAQ (reference sequence). The CDR3 loop spans 15 amino acids. CDR3 in amino acids: CASSLGGPAKNIQYF. The CDR3 bases are TGTGCCAGCAGCTTAGGGGGTCCAGCCAAAAACATTCAGTACTTC.

The chain recombines TRBV12-3 or TRBV12-4 with TRBJ2-3; maybe TRBD2 (5 bases). Deletions cut 6 bases from V and 2 bases from J, with 21 bases between. This CDR3 is built from 17 residues. The CDR3 reads CASSHRTRTGFTDTQYF. Here the CDR3 DNA reads TGTGCCAGCAGCCATAGAACTAGGACCGGATTCACAGATACGCAGTATTTT.

This clonotype was found many times. The rearrangement joins TRBV5-1 to TRBJ2-1, with 9 bases identical to TRBD1. CDR3 size: 16 residues. V dropped 3 bases and J dropped 4; count of bases not matched to a gene: 8. Germline loops: CDR1 SGHRS, CDR2 YFSETQ. For the CDR3, the DNA is TGCGCCAGCAGCTCCGGGACAGGGCAACTATACAATGAGCAGTTCTTC. Protein sequence: CASSSGTGQLYNEQFF.

This chain joins TRBV20-1 and TRBJ2-7; TRBD2 is a possible D gene (6 bases). Trimming shortened V by 0 bases and J by 2 bases, and 14 bases separated the two germline ends. This CDR3 has 15 residues. Germline V CDR1 and CDR2: DFQATT, SNEGSKA (reference sequence). This CDR3 is CSARDPVGGAYEQYF. The DNA of the CDR3 is TGCAGTGCTAGAGACCCAGTAGGAGGGGCCTACGAGCAGTACTTC.

The genes are TRBV5-1 and TRBJ2-3; possible D gene TRBD1, 5 bases. Trimming took 3 bases from V and 1 from J, leaving 21 bases between them. This CDR3 has 18 residues. Germline V CDR1 and CDR2: SGHRS, YFSETQ. The CDR3 protein is CASSSLLGQGLGTDTQYF. CDR3 sequence (DNA): TGCGCCAGCAGCTCCTTGCTGGGGCAGGGTCTGGGCACAGATACGCAGTATTTT.